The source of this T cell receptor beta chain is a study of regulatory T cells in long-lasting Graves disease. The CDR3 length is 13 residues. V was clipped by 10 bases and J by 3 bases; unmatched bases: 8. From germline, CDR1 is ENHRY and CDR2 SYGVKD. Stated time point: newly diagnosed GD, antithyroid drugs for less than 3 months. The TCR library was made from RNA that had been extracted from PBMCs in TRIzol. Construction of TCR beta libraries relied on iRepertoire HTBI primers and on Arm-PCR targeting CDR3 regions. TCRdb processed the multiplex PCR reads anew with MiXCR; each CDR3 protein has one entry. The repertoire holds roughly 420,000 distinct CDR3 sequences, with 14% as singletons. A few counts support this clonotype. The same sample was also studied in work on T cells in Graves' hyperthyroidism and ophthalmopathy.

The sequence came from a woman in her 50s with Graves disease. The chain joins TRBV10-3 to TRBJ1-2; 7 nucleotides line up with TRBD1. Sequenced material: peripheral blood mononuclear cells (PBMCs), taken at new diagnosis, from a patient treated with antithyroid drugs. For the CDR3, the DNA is TGTGCCACCTATCCCGGGACAGACTATGGCTACACCTTC. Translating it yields CATYPGTDYGYTF.